The rows below give T cell receptor beta chains drawn from one sample of a study of cytomegalovirus exposure and HLA in healthy donors. The data were produced by immunoSEQ multiplex PCR, yet TCRdb's version contains in-frame clones alone and is incomplete. The sample has about 31,000 clones, around nine tenths seen once. Source material: PBMCs. These receptors were obtained from a boy younger than 18 in good health and CMV-seronegative. The CDR3 runs from the conserved cysteine through the conserved F or W. Each record gives: CDR3 length, J gene, clone size, D gene, V gene, CDR3 protein, CDR3 DNA. The D gene is left open where the match is weak. Clone size is not always given. Where it is, it says once, few, many or a class for expanded clones.

16 | TRBJ2-3 | . | . | TRBV10-2 | CASSETSGDTSDTQYF | TGCGCCAGCAGTGAGACTTCAGGGGATACGTCAGATACGCAGTATTTT
16 | TRBJ2-3 | . | . | TRBV9 | CASSVSPISSTDTQYF | TGTGCCAGCAGCGTATCCCCGATTAGTAGCACAGATACGCAGTATTTT
14 | TRBJ1-2 | . | . | TRBV5-8 | CASSQRPSGYGYTF | TGTGCCAGCAGCCAAAGACCCTCGGGCTATGGCTACACCTTC
15 | TRBJ2-1 | . | TRBD2 | TRBV10-3 | CAISISSGGSNEQFF | TGTGCCATCAGCATATCTAGCGGGGGGTCCAATGAGCAGTTCTTC
16 | TRBJ2-5 | . | TRBD2 | TRBV5-1 | CASSPGTSGMQETQYF | TGCGCCAGCAGCCCGGGGACTAGCGGTATGCAAGAGACCCAGTACTTC
12 | TRBJ1-6 | . | . | TRBV2 | CASDPGVSPLHF | TGTGCCAGCGATCCGGGGGTTTCACCCCTCCACTTT
15 | TRBJ2-5 | . | . | TRBV4-3 | CASSQDFQAGETQYF | TGCGCCAGCAGCCAAGATTTCCAAGCGGGAGAGACCCAGTACTTC
14 | TRBJ2-2 | once | . | TRBV11-3 | CASSREQGTGELFF | TGTGCCAGCAGCCGCGAACAGGGAACCGGGGAGCTGTTTTTT
13 | TRBJ2-1 | . | TRBD2 | TRBV19 | CASSTGLTNEQFF | TGTGCCAGTAGTACGGGACTAACAAATGAGCAGTTCTTC
15 | TRBJ1-6 | . | . | TRBV2 | CASMDSFVYNSPLHF | TGTGCCAGCATGGACAGCTTTGTATATAATTCACCCCTCCACTTT
19 | TRBJ2-6 | once | . | TRBV7-9 | CASTRPRGLNLSGANVLTF | TGTGCCAGCACTCGCCCACGAGGCCTCAACCTCTCTGGGGCCAACGTCCTGACTTTC
15 | TRBJ2-1 | . | TRBD1 | TRBV6-5 | CASSYAGQGWNEQFF | TGTGCCAGCAGTTACGCTGGACAGGGATGGAATGAGCAGTTCTTC
15 | TRBJ2-1 | few | TRBD1 | TRBV11-3 | CASSQAGQGRNEQFF | TGTGCCAGCAGCCAAGCGGGACAGGGTAGGAATGAGCAGTTCTTC
15 | TRBJ2-1 | . | TRBD2 | TRBV7-9 | CASSLGLADDNEQFF | TGTGCCAGCAGCTTAGGTCTAGCGGACGACAATGAGCAGTTCTTC
15 | TRBJ1-1 | few | . | TRBV10-3 | CAISETGSMNTEAFF | TGTGCCATCAGTGAAACAGGGTCAATGAACACTGAAGCTTTCTTT
17 | TRBJ2-5 | . | TRBD2 | TRBV6-1 | CASSESGAGGGAETQYF | TGTGCCAGCAGTGAATCTGGGGCCGGCGGGGGGGCGGAGACCCAGTACTTC
16 | TRBJ2-7 | . | TRBD1 | TRBV5-1 | CASSSSRDRGPYEQYF | TGCGCCAGCAGCTCCAGCCGGGACAGGGGACCCTACGAGCAGTACTTC
10 | TRBJ2-5 | . | . | TRBV7-2 | CASSSETQYF | TGTGCCAGCAGCTCGGAGACCCAGTACTTC
15 | TRBJ1-3 | . | . | TRBV4-2 | CASSPGGTSGNTIYF | TGTGCCAGCAGCCCCGGGGGAACCTCTGGAAACACCATATATTTT
14 | TRBJ1-5 | . | . | TRBV19 | CASSIYRVNQPQHF | TGTGCCAGTAGTATTTACAGGGTAAATCAGCCCCAGCATTTT
15 | TRBJ2-3 | . | TRBD2 | TRBV7-7 | CASRSHGGCTDTQYF | TGTGCCAGCAGGTCACACGGGGGGTGCACAGATACGCAGTATTTT
16 | TRBJ2-1 | . | TRBD2 | TRBV5-4 | CASRGEVGGSYNEQFF | TGTGCCAGCCGGGGGGAGGTGGGGGGCTCCTACAATGAGCAGTTCTTC
15 | TRBJ1-2 | few | . | TRBV6-1 | CASSEAGREGYGYTF | TGTGCCAGCAGTGAAGCGGGCAGGGAGGGGTATGGCTACACCTTC
18 | TRBJ2-7 | once | TRBD1 | TRBV2 | CASRTGQGALGGSYEQYF | TGTGCCAGCAGAACGGGACAGGGGGCATTAGGTGGGTCCTACGAGCAGTACTTC